One and the same sample provided the 13 T cell receptor beta chains below, sequenced in a study of monozygotic twins with inflammatory bowel disease. After re-calling the 5' RACE reads, TCRdb lists one entry per CDR3 protein, DNA absent. The sample includes 300,000 to 350,000 distinct CDR3 sequences. The specimen was blood. These receptors were taken from a human donor with ulcerative colitis or Crohn's disease, or a healthy co-twin of an affected twin (not recorded which).

The chain links TRBV4-3 to TRBJ2-1; TCRdb names TRBD1, which stays unverified in the absence of DNA. The CDR3 runs 14 residues. CDR1 LGHNA and CDR2 YSLEER come from the germline V gene. The CDR3 reads CASSHLDRGTEQFF.

The J gene is TRBJ1-5, the V gene TRBV20-1; TCRdb outputs TRBD1, but without DNA this stays unchecked. This CDR3 is 14 amino acids long. Germline CDR1 DFQATT, CDR2 SNEGSKA (reference sequence). The CDR3 sequence is CSADSGPPNQPQHF.

CDR3 sequence: CASSLRENTGELFF. V usage is TRBV7-9 and J usage is TRBJ2-2. CDR1 SEHNR and CDR2 FQNEAQ come from the germline V gene (reference sequence). The CDR3 sequence is 14 residues long.

The J gene is TRBJ1-1, the V gene TRBV12-3 or TRBV12-4; TCRdb calls TRBD1, which cannot be checked without DNA. CDR3 length equals 14 residues. CDR3 sequence: CASRMDRLGTEAFF.

This chain links TRBV6-1 with TRBJ1-5; TCRdb names TRBD1, which stays unverified in the absence of DNA. CDR3 length equals 15 residues. Germline CDR1 and CDR2: MNHNS and SASEGT. This CDR3 reads CASRETGTGIGPQHF.

This chain connects TRBV12-3 or TRBV12-4 to TRBJ2-7; TCRdb's D gene call, TRBD1, goes unchecked for lack of DNA. This CDR3 comprises 12 residues. The CDR3 is CASSRGLGSPYF.

The CDR3 sequence: CASSIGGGFSYIEQFF. V and J are TRBV5-1 and TRBJ2-1; the TCRdb call, TRBD1, lacks DNA for checking. The CDR3 has 16 amino acids. Germline-derived CDR1 and CDR2 are SGHRS and YFSETQ.

The chain employs TRBV11-2 and TRBJ2-2; as DNA is missing, the TRBD1 call by TCRdb cannot be tested. Germline V gene lookup returns CDR1 SGHAT and CDR2 FQNNGV. This CDR3 has 16 residues. The CDR3: CASSNRATGGTGELFF.

The rearrangement uses TRBV28 and TRBJ2-1; TCRdb proposes TRBD1, but this gene call is untestable without DNA. Per germline, CDR1 MDHEN and CDR2 SYDVKM. The CDR3 has 17 amino acids. This CDR3 reads CASSPWTGGNPYNEQFF.

The chain is built from TRBV7-2 and TRBJ2-1; as DNA is missing, the TRBD2 call by TCRdb cannot be tested. Germline loops: CDR1 SGHTA, CDR2 FQGNSA. CDR3 size: 15 residues. This CDR3 is CASSTRSGRNNEQFF.

This rearrangement joins TRBV28 to TRBJ2-3; TCRdb indicates TRBD1, and absent DNA this call remains unverified. The V gene's germline CDR1 is MDHEN and CDR2 SYDVKM. This CDR3 is 15 amino acids long. This chain's CDR3 is CASSLGGHSTDTQYF. The whole variable domain, remainder taken from reference TRBV28 and TRBJ2-3, is DVKVTQSSRYLVKRTGEKVFLECVQDMDHENMFWYRQDPGLGLRLIYFSYDVKMKEKGDIPEGYSVSREKKERFSLILESASTNQTSMYLCASSLGGHSTDTQYFGPGTRLTVL.

The chain combines TRBV5-1 with TRBJ2-3. The CDR3 length is 15 residues. Germline V gives CDR1 SGHRS, CDR2 YFSETQ. CDR3 sequence: CASSFGNFGADTQYF.

The chain has TRBV7-2 and TRBJ1-1. Germline values: CDR1 SGHTA, CDR2 FQGNSA. The CDR3 runs to 17 residues. The CDR3 protein is CASSLDGPLAVGAEAFF.